This note documents a single T cell receptor (beta chain) sequence. Its antigen is still unknown. This entry belongs to a study of CD8 T cells in Susac syndrome. Reverse transcription of roughly 0.5 to 1 ug RNA was performed with random hexamers. TCRdb redid the calling of the immunoSEQ multiplex PCR reads with MiXCR, one entry per CDR3 protein. The sample has approximately 210,000 distinct CDR3 sequences; 94% are singletons. Germline CDR1 is MNHNY and CDR2 is SVGAGI (reference sequence). The CDR3 has 12 amino acids. V lost 8 bases, J lost 6 bases, and 4 bases stayed unmatched. TEMRA cells were FACS-enriched, with CD8+ and CD4+ T cells isolated negatively. Study-level results: Susac syndrome CD4+ T cell repertoires showed no clonal expansion.

The rearrangement uses TRBV6-6 and TRBJ2-1, with TRBD2 identical over 7 bases. Sequencing was carried out using CD4+ T cells from PBMCs. This TCR was sampled from a human donor with Susac syndrome. CDR3 amino acids: CASARGSNEQFF. CDR3 coding DNA: TGTGCCAGCGCGCGGGGGAGCAATGAGCAGTTCTTC.